This TCR beta chain was recovered during a study of blood T cell repertoires in COVID-19. Background on the study: COVID-19 samples, acute and convalescent, were from the United States, Italy and Spain.

The protocol was immunoSEQ multiplex PCR, while the TCRdb copy is restricted to in-frame clones and leaves out a portion. The sample carries some 400,000 clones, around 92% recorded once. The germline V gene encodes CDR1 SEHNR and CDR2 FQNEAQ (reference sequence). The CDR3 runs to 16 residues. The V and J ends lost 2 bases and 7 bases, in that order; junction bases with no gene match: 9. V gene TRBV7-9 combines with J gene TRBJ1-4; 8 nucleotides align to TRBD1. The TCR sequence derives from a woman under 40 who had recovered from COVID-19. Specimen: PBMCs or T cells enriched from blood (not recorded which). CDR3 DNA: TGTGCCAGCAGCTTATGGACAGGGCTTTTGTTTGAAAAACTGTTTTTT. This encodes CASSLWTGLLFEKLFF. The full variable domain, completed using reference TRBV7-9 and TRBJ1-4, is DTGVSQNPRHKITKRGQNVTFRCDPISEHNRLYWYRQTLGQGPEFLTYFQNEAQLEKSRLLSDRFSAERPKGSFSTLEIQRTEQGDSAMYLCASSLWTGLLFEKLFFGSGTQLSVL.